This T cell receptor (beta chain) was sequenced during a study of T cells after yellow fever vaccination. Whole-study context: Each low-cell-number fraction was prepared by means of SMART-Seq v4 Ultra Low Input.

Trimming pared 0 bases from V and 0 bases from J, leaving 5 bases between. From germline, CDR1 is SGHVS and CDR2 FQNEAQ. The CDR3 has 15 residues. This clonotype has just a few counts. TCRdb reanalysed the 5' RACE reads using MiXCR and keeps one entry per CDR3 protein. The table has over 65,000 distinct CDR3 sequences, 13% seen once. The source material was CD8+ T cells not binding an NS4B(214-222) dextramer, sorted from PBMCs, sampled about 21 days after the first yellow fever vaccination. The sequence came from a man in his late teens or twenties who received the YFV17D yellow fever vaccine. The chain joins TRBV7-8 to TRBJ2-2, with D unresolved. The CDR3 is CASSLALANTGELFF. The CDR3 region has the DNA TGTGCCAGCAGCTTAGCGCTAGCGAACACCGGGGAGCTGTTTTTT.